The rows below give T cell receptor beta chains drawn from one sample of a study of blood T cell repertoires in COVID-19. TCRdb's copy holds only in-frame clones and misses some; the assay was immunoSEQ multiplex PCR. The sample lists about 260,000 clones; 88% were seen once. Specimen: peripheral blood. These receptor sequences come from a man aged 55 to 70 who had recovered from COVID-19. CDR3s include the opening cysteine and the closing phenylalanine or tryptophan. A D gene is named only where the DNA matches it firmly. Some rows have no size entry. The others give once, few or many, or a class for an expanded clone.

J gene: TRBJ2-3; clone size: NA; V gene: TRBV5-1; D gene: TRBD1; CDR3 protein: CASSLWRQGAGSDTQYF; CDR3 DNA: TGCGCCAGCAGCTTATGGCGACAGGGGGCAGGGTCAGATACGCAGTATTTT
J gene: TRBJ1-6; clone size: NA; V gene: TRBV4-2; D gene: NA; CDR3 protein: CASSQVHNANSPLHF; CDR3 DNA: TGTGCCAGCAGCCAAGTCCACAACGCTAATTCACCCCTCCACTTT
J gene: TRBJ2-3; clone size: NA; V gene: TRBV5-1; D gene: NA; CDR3 protein: CASSFGRALTSTDTQYF; CDR3 DNA: TGCGCCAGCAGCTTCGGCAGGGCCTTGACTAGCACAGATACGCAGTATTTT
J gene: TRBJ1-5; clone size: NA; V gene: TRBV5-6; D gene: NA; CDR3 protein: CASSRGAGDNQPQHF; CDR3 DNA: TGTGCCAGCAGTAGAGGGGCAGGGGACAATCAGCCCCAGCATTTT
J gene: TRBJ1-1; clone size: once; V gene: TRBV29-1; D gene: TRBD1; CDR3 protein: CSVHLTKTGSTEAFF; CDR3 DNA: TGCAGCGTTCACCTAACAAAGACAGGGTCTACTGAAGCTTTCTTT
J gene: TRBJ1-3; clone size: NA; V gene: TRBV25-1; D gene: NA; CDR3 protein: CASSEFGRSGNTIYF; CDR3 DNA: TGTGCCAGCAGTGAATTTGGCAGGTCTGGAAACACCATATATTTT
J gene: TRBJ2-3; clone size: NA; V gene: TRBV6-5; D gene: TRBD2; CDR3 protein: CASGPSGAMADTQYF; CDR3 DNA: TGTGCCAGCGGACCTAGCGGGGCTATGGCAGATACGCAGTATTTT
J gene: TRBJ2-5; clone size: NA; V gene: TRBV3-1/TRBV3-2; D gene: NA; CDR3 protein: CASSRLTATQETQYF; CDR3 DNA: TGTGCCAGCAGCCGGTTGACAGCGACTCAAGAGACCCAGTACTTC
J gene: TRBJ1-4; clone size: NA; V gene: TRBV11-2; D gene: NA; CDR3 protein: CASSFPPIEKLFF; CDR3 DNA: TGTGCCAGCAGCTTCCCCCCCATTGAAAAACTGTTTTTT
J gene: TRBJ1-2; clone size: NA; V gene: TRBV9; D gene: TRBD1; CDR3 protein: CASSPSGDSRYGYTF; CDR3 DNA: TGTGCCAGCAGCCCATCTGGGGACAGCCGCTATGGCTACACCTTC
J gene: TRBJ1-4; clone size: NA; V gene: TRBV5-1; D gene: NA; CDR3 protein: CASSLLSEKLFF; CDR3 DNA: TGCGCCAGCAGCTTGCTCAGTGAAAAACTGTTTTTT
J gene: TRBJ1-2; clone size: NA; V gene: TRBV2; D gene: NA; CDR3 protein: CASSSGVGAGGYTF; CDR3 DNA: TGTGCCAGCAGTAGCGGAGTGGGCGCTGGTGGCTACACCTTC
J gene: TRBJ2-1; clone size: NA; V gene: TRBV19; D gene: TRBD1; CDR3 protein: CASSIDRGHNEQFF; CDR3 DNA: TGTGCCAGTAGTATCGACAGGGGGCATAATGAGCAGTTCTTC
J gene: TRBJ2-3; clone size: NA; V gene: TRBV5-6; D gene: NA; CDR3 protein: CASRKLVRAPTDTQYF; CDR3 DNA: TGTGCCAGCAGGAAACTAGTCCGCGCCCCCACAGATACGCAGTATTTT
J gene: TRBJ2-7; clone size: NA; V gene: TRBV11-1; D gene: TRBD2; CDR3 protein: CASSPRLAGGPEQYF; CDR3 DNA: TGTGCCAGCAGCCCACGACTAGCGGGGGGGCCCGAGCAGTACTTC
J gene: TRBJ2-3; clone size: once; V gene: TRBV9; D gene: NA; CDR3 protein: CASSARGVGTDTQYF; CDR3 DNA: TGTGCCAGCAGCGCCAGGGGAGTAGGAACAGATACGCAGTATTTT
J gene: TRBJ2-7; clone size: NA; V gene: TRBV6-4; D gene: TRBD1; CDR3 protein: CASSRLAGGAINEQYF; CDR3 DNA: TGTGCCAGCAGTAGGTTAGCAGGGGGCGCAATCAACGAGCAGTACTTC
J gene: TRBJ2-6; clone size: NA; V gene: TRBV6-2/TRBV6-3; D gene: NA; CDR3 protein: CASSYQGSGANVLTF; CDR3 DNA: TGTGCCAGCAGTTATCAGGGTTCTGGGGCCAACGTCCTGACTTTC
J gene: TRBJ2-1; clone size: NA; V gene: TRBV24-1; D gene: TRBD2; CDR3 protein: CATSDYGLASYNEQFF; CDR3 DNA: TGTGCCACCAGTGACTACGGACTAGCTTCCTACAATGAGCAGTTCTTC
J gene: TRBJ2-7; clone size: NA; V gene: TRBV9; D gene: TRBD2; CDR3 protein: CASSVDSGTSGPWYEQYF; CDR3 DNA: TGTGCCAGCAGCGTAGACTCAGGGACTAGCGGCCCTTGGTACGAGCAGTACTTC
J gene: TRBJ2-1; clone size: NA; V gene: TRBV13; D gene: TRBD1; CDR3 protein: CASSPRQGAGLYNEQFF; CDR3 DNA: TGTGCCAGCAGCCCGAGACAGGGGGCGGGTCTCTACAATGAGCAGTTCTTC
J gene: TRBJ2-5; clone size: NA; V gene: TRBV19; D gene: TRBD1; CDR3 protein: CASSQDRGGGVRQTQYF; CDR3 DNA: TGTGCCAGTAGTCAAGACAGGGGGGGAGGAGTGCGGCAGACCCAGTACTTC
J gene: TRBJ2-2; clone size: NA; V gene: TRBV7-3; D gene: NA; CDR3 protein: CASSEQKGELFF; CDR3 DNA: TGTGCCAGCAGCGAACAAAAAGGGGAGCTGTTTTTT
J gene: TRBJ1-1; clone size: once; V gene: TRBV2; D gene: NA; CDR3 protein: CALGEGTEAFF; CDR3 DNA: TGTGCCCTAGGGGAGGGCACTGAAGCTTTCTTT
J gene: TRBJ2-2; clone size: few; V gene: TRBV7-3; D gene: NA; CDR3 protein: CASSSRTGELFF; CDR3 DNA: TGTGCCAGCAGTTCGAGGACCGGGGAGCTGTTTTTT
J gene: TRBJ1-5; clone size: NA; V gene: TRBV3-1/TRBV3-2; D gene: NA; CDR3 protein: CASSLHPSNQPQHF; CDR3 DNA: TGTGCCAGCAGCCTCCATCCCAGTAATCAGCCCCAGCATTTT
J gene: TRBJ1-2; clone size: once; V gene: TRBV12-3/TRBV12-4; D gene: TRBD1; CDR3 protein: CATSGGGNYGYTF; CDR3 DNA: TGTGCCACCTCAGGGGGTGGAAACTATGGCTACACCTTC
J gene: TRBJ1-3; clone size: NA; V gene: TRBV7-2; D gene: NA; CDR3 protein: CASSLDRGERNTIYF; CDR3 DNA: TGTGCCAGCAGCTTAGATCGGGGAGAGAGAAACACCATATATTTT
J gene: TRBJ2-1; clone size: NA; V gene: TRBV12-3/TRBV12-4; D gene: NA; CDR3 protein: CASSFHRNEQFF; CDR3 DNA: TGTGCCAGCAGTTTTCACAGGAATGAGCAGTTCTTC
J gene: TRBJ2-2; clone size: NA; V gene: TRBV7-7; D gene: TRBD1; CDR3 protein: CASSTDRAGELFF; CDR3 DNA: TGTGCTAGCAGCACCGACAGGGCCGGGGAGCTGTTTTTT
J gene: TRBJ1-5; clone size: few; V gene: TRBV2; D gene: TRBD1; CDR3 protein: CASSVKTGGGNQPQHF; CDR3 DNA: TGTGCCAGCAGTGTAAAGACAGGGGGCGGCAATCAGCCCCAGCATTTT
J gene: TRBJ2-1; clone size: NA; V gene: TRBV6-4; D gene: TRBD2; CDR3 protein: CASSVTQGGEQFF; CDR3 DNA: TGTGCCAGCAGTGTGACGCAGGGAGGGGAGCAGTTCTTC
J gene: TRBJ1-2; clone size: NA; V gene: TRBV11-2; D gene: NA; CDR3 protein: CASSQSRWYYGYTF; CDR3 DNA: TGTGCCAGCAGCCAGTCGAGGTGGTACTATGGCTACACCTTC
J gene: TRBJ1-6; clone size: NA; V gene: TRBV27; D gene: NA; CDR3 protein: CASSLITGRIMTLHF; CDR3 DNA: TGTGCCAGCAGTTTAATAACAGGGCGAATTATGACCCTCCACTTT
J gene: TRBJ2-1; clone size: NA; V gene: TRBV11-3; D gene: TRBD2; CDR3 protein: CASSLRGGAGDEQFF; CDR3 DNA: TGTGCCAGCAGCCTACGCGGGGGGGCGGGAGATGAGCAGTTCTTC
J gene: TRBJ1-1; clone size: NA; V gene: TRBV4-1; D gene: TRBD1; CDR3 protein: CASSQAGDRGPEAFF; CDR3 DNA: TGCGCCAGCAGCCAAGCGGGGGACAGGGGACCCGAAGCTTTCTTT
J gene: TRBJ2-1; clone size: NA; V gene: TRBV13; D gene: TRBD2; CDR3 protein: CASSPRTSGVYNEQFF; CDR3 DNA: TGTGCCAGCAGCCCGCGGACTAGCGGAGTCTACAATGAGCAGTTCTTC
J gene: TRBJ2-3; clone size: few; V gene: TRBV2; D gene: TRBD2; CDR3 protein: CASSSGEADTQYF; CDR3 DNA: TGTGCCAGCTCTAGCGGGGAGGCAGATACGCAGTATTTT
J gene: TRBJ1-2; clone size: NA; V gene: TRBV9; D gene: NA; CDR3 protein: CASSPPGGNYGYTF; CDR3 DNA: TGTGCCAGCAGCCCCCCCGGGGGAAACTATGGCTACACCTTC
J gene: TRBJ1-2; clone size: NA; V gene: TRBV19; D gene: TRBD1; CDR3 protein: CASSIEWTGVNYGYTF; CDR3 DNA: TGTGCCAGTAGTATCGAATGGACAGGGGTAAACTATGGCTACACCTTC